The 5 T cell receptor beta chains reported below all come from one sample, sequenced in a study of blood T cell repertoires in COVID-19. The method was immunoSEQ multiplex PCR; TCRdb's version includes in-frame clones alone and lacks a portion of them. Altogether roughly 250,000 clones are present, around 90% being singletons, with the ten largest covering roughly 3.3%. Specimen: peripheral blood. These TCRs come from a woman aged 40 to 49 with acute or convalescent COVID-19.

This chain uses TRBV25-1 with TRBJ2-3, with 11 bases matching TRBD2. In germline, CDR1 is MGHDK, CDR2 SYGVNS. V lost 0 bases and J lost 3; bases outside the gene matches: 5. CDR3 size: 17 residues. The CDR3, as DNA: TGTGCCAGCAGTGAATATACTCTAGCGGGGGGAACAGATACGCAGTATTTT. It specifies CASSEYTLAGGTDTQYF.

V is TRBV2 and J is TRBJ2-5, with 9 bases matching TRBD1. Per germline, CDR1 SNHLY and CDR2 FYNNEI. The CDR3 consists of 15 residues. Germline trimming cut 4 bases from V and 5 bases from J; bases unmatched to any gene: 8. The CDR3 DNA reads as TGTGCCAGCAGTGTCTACAGGGGGCTGGAGGAGACCCAGTACTTC. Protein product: CASSVYRGLEETQYF.

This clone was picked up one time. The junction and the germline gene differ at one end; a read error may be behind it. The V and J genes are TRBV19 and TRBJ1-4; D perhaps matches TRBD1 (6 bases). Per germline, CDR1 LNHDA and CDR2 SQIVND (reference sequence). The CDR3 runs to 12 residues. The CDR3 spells CASSSYDRLRLF. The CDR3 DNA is TGTGCCAGTAGTTCTTACGACAGGCTGAGACTTTTT.

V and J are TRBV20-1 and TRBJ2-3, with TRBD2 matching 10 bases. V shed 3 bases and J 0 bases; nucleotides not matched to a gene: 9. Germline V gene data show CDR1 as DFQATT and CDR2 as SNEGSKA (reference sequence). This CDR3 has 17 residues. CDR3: CSASGLAGVTSTDTQYF. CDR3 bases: TGCAGTGCTAGTGGGCTAGCGGGGGTAACTAGCACAGATACGCAGTATTTT.

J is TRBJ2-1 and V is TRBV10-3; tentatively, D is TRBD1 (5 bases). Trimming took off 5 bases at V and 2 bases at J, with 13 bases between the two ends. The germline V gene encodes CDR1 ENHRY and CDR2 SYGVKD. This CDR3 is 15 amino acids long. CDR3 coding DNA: TGTGCCATCAGTTCAGGGTCAGAGCCCTACAATGAGCAGTTCTTC. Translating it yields CAISSGSEPYNEQFF.